This TCR beta chain was recorded in a study of shared clonotypes between healthy human individuals. Study background: Three CD4 naive, three CD4 memory, two CD8 naive and one CD8 memory plate were used per donor.

The CDR3 totals 12 residues. Germline V gene lookup returns CDR1 SNHLY and CDR2 FYNNEI. V shed 10 bases and J 6 bases; nucleotides not matched to a gene: 7. Profiled with immunoSEQ multiplex PCR; TCRdb holds only in-frame clones, not every one. This table has millions of clones, roughly 93% appearing once. Whole-study findings and limits: Owing to a small donor count, the genetic and exposure-history diversity represented was limited. Among four donors, roughly 5% of naive CD4 clonotypes were found in common.

Points on this clone: Antigen specificity is unknown.

The sample was naive CD4+ T cells from PBMCs. This sample's subset: CD45RA+ positively selected. The chain uses TRBV2 and TRBJ2-3; 7 nucleotides agree with TRBD2. The source is a man between 18 and 35 years old in good health. Some clones in this sample may be carry-over from other donors' samples. This chain's CDR3 is CATGGGVDTQYF. The CDR3 region has the DNA TGTGCCACCGGGGGAGGGGTGGATACGCAGTATTTT. Full variable domain (rest looked up from reference TRBV2 and TRBJ2-3): EPEVTQTPSHQVTQMGQEVILRCVPISNHLYFYWYRQILGQKVEFLVSFYNNEISEKSEIFDDQFSVERPDGSNFTLKIRSTKLEDSAMYFCATGGGVDTQYFGPGTRLTVL.